Listed below are T cell receptor beta chains from one sample, sequenced in a study of cytomegalovirus exposure and HLA in healthy donors. Produced via immunoSEQ multiplex PCR; TCRdb's table is partial and in-frame only. The top ten clones hold about 6% of a sample with 100,000 to 120,000 clones, more than 60% of them seen once. The sample comprised PBMCs. The receptors shown here come from a male donor in good health and CMV-seronegative. Each CDR3 is given with its conserved first and last residue. The order of the fields is CDR3 length, V gene, clone size, J gene, D gene, CDR3 DNA, CDR3 protein. A D gene is named only where the DNA matches it firmly. Clone size is given for some rows only: seen once, a few or many times, or a class if the clone is expanded.

14	TRBV27	NA	TRBJ2-7	NA	TGTGCCAGCAGTTGGGGCGGAATGATCTACGAGCAGTACTTC	CASSWGGMIYEQYF
16	TRBV6-1	NA	TRBJ1-5	NA	TGTGCCAGCAGTGAATGGGGGGTAGGGGTACAGCAGCCCCAGCATTTT	CASSEWGVGVQQPQHF
14	TRBV27	NA	TRBJ2-6	TRBD1	TGTGCCAGCAGACAGGGGGCTGGGGCCAACGTCCTGACTTTC	CASRQGAGANVLTF
15	TRBV28	NA	TRBJ2-7	NA	TGTGCCAGCAGTCCCGGGAGTTTATCATCCTACGAGCAGTACTTC	CASSPGSLSSYEQYF
14	TRBV6-1	NA	TRBJ2-3	TRBD1	TGTGCCAGCAGGCCCGGGACAGGGGCAGATACGCAGTATTTT	CASRPGTGADTQYF
17	TRBV19	NA	TRBJ1-2	TRBD1	TGTGCCAGTAGTCAGGGGACAGGACAGAGACGTAACTATGGCTACACCTTC	CASSQGTGQRRNYGYTF
13	TRBV27	NA	TRBJ2-7	NA	TGTGCCAGCAGTTTGCGACAGTCCTACGAGCAGTACTTC	CASSLRQSYEQYF
16	TRBV11-2	NA	TRBJ2-7	TRBD1	TGTGCCAGCAGCCCTTGGACAGGCCGGAGTTTTTACGAGCAGTACTTC	CASSPWTGRSFYEQYF
15	TRBV30	NA	TRBJ2-7	TRBD1	TGTGCCTGGGCCCGGACAGGCCTTAGCTCCTACGAGCAGTACTTC	CAWARTGLSSYEQYF
14	TRBV10-1	NA	TRBJ2-5	TRBD1	TGCGCCAGCAGTAAGGACAGGGTGGGGGAGACCCAGTACTTC	CASSKDRVGETQYF
17	TRBV5-6	NA	TRBJ1-2	NA	TGTGCCAGCAGCTTGGCCGGGGAGGACCAGTGGGACTATGGCTACACCTTC	CASSLAGEDQWDYGYTF
15	TRBV30	NA	TRBJ1-2	NA	TGTGCCTGGAGTGACAACAGGGTGTGGGAAAATGGCTACACCTTC	CAWSDNRVWENGYTF
16	TRBV7-2	few	TRBJ2-7	NA	TGTGCCAGCAGCCGCCCCGAATGGATCGGGTCCTACGAGCAGTACTTC	CASSRPEWIGSYEQYF
14	TRBV18	NA	TRBJ2-1	NA	TGTGCCAGCTCACCAAGCTCAACTCGGAATGAGCAGTTCTTC	CASSPSSTRNEQFF
14	TRBV5-1	NA	TRBJ1-1	TRBD1	TGCGCCAGCAGCCGCGGACAGGGTGACACTGAAGCTTTCTTT	CASSRGQGDTEAFF
15	TRBV19	NA	TRBJ1-2	TRBD1	TGTGCCAGTAGTGACGGACAGGGGGCAAGGGATGGCTACACCTTC	CASSDGQGARDGYTF
15	TRBV5-1	NA	TRBJ2-3	TRBD2	TGCGCCAGCGCGACGTCGGCTAGCGGGAGAGATACGCAGTATTTT	CASATSASGRDTQYF
11	TRBV6-5	NA	TRBJ1-2	NA	TGTGCCAGCAGTTCAGGGTATGGCTACACCTTC	CASSSGYGYTF
15	TRBV5-1	NA	TRBJ1-2	NA	TGCGCCAGCAGCTGGTTGGATAGCCCCAATGGGGGCTACACCTTC	CASSWLDSPNGGYTF
14	TRBV4-2	NA	TRBJ2-5	NA	TGTGCCAGCAGCCAAGACAGGAAGCAAGAGACCCAGTACTTC	CASSQDRKQETQYF
16	TRBV7-9	NA	TRBJ2-1	NA	TGTGCCAGCAGAATTAATCAGGGGCTTTTGGGTAATGAGCAGTTCTTC	CASRINQGLLGNEQFF
15	TRBV7-7	NA	TRBJ2-5	TRBD2	TGTGCTAGCAGCGGGAATAGCGGGAGTGGGGAGACCCAGTACTTC	CASSGNSGSGETQYF
16	TRBV27	NA	TRBJ2-3	NA	TGTGCCAGCAGTGTTTACGCGTCCCTTAGCACAGATACGCAGTATTTT	CASSVYASLSTDTQYF
13	TRBV19	NA	TRBJ2-7	NA	TGTGCCAGTAGTATTGGACATGCCTACGAGCAGTACTTC	CASSIGHAYEQYF
15	TRBV7-7	NA	TRBJ2-3	NA	TGTGCTAGCAGCTTAGGAGGGTGGGGCACAGATACGCAGTATTTT	CASSLGGWGTDTQYF
13	TRBV15	NA	TRBJ2-2	NA	TGTGCCACCAGCAGAGAGCGGGGAGCGGAGCTGTTTTTT	CATSRERGAELFF
12	TRBV7-8	NA	TRBJ2-1	NA	TGTGCCAGCAACTCTTACCCGAATGAGCAGTTCTTC	CASNSYPNEQFF
16	TRBV28	NA	TRBJ1-5	NA	TGTGCCAGCAGTCGACCAGGGGACCCGAGCAATCAGCCCCAGCATTTT	CASSRPGDPSNQPQHF
16	TRBV4-2	NA	TRBJ2-7	TRBD1	TGTGCCAGCAGCCAAGAAGAGGACAGGCTCTCCTACGAGCAGTACTTC	CASSQEEDRLSYEQYF
15	TRBV4-3	NA	TRBJ2-1	TRBD1	TGCGCCAGCAGCCAAGATCGGGACAGTGACAATGAGCAGTTCTTC	CASSQDRDSDNEQFF
14	TRBV4-1	NA	TRBJ1-2	NA	TGCGCCAGCAGCCTAGGGACACTTAACTATGGCTACACCTTC	CASSLGTLNYGYTF
15	TRBV4-2	NA	TRBJ2-2	NA	TGTGCCAGCAGCCAGTCTAACAGGGCTTCCGGGGAGCTGTTTTTT	CASSQSNRASGELFF
16	TRBV6-5	NA	TRBJ2-3	TRBD2	TGTGCCAGCAGTTACGGAATAGCGGGAGCCGTAGGTACGCAGTATTTT	CASSYGIAGAVGTQYF
12	TRBV4-2	NA	TRBJ2-5	NA	TGTGCCAGCAGCTTTAACAGGGAGACCCAGTACTTC	CASSFNRETQYF
16	TRBV7-2	NA	TRBJ2-2	NA	TGTGCCAGCAGCAACCGGGCAGGGACGAACACCGGGGAGCTGTTTTTT	CASSNRAGTNTGELFF
12	TRBV5-5	NA	TRBJ2-7	NA	TGTGCCAGCAGCTTGACCGGTTACGAGCAGTACTTC	CASSLTGYEQYF
17	TRBV11-2	NA	TRBJ1-2	TRBD1	TGTGCCAGCAGCTTAGGACAGGGGGCGAGGGTTGGTCGCGGCTACACCTTC	CASSLGQGARVGRGYTF
14	TRBV19	NA	TRBJ2-3	NA	TGTGCCAGTAGTAAAAAGCTAGTTCCAGATACGCAGTATTTT	CASSKKLVPDTQYF
13	TRBV9	NA	TRBJ1-1	NA	TGTGCCAGCAGCGTAGGGGGGGAAACTGAAGCTTTCTTT	CASSVGGETEAFF
17	TRBV7-9	NA	TRBJ1-3	NA	TGTGCCAGCAGCTTAGATAGCGGGTTTAACCCTGGAAACACCATATATTTT	CASSLDSGFNPGNTIYF
14	TRBV7-7	NA	TRBJ2-5	NA	TGTGCTAGCAGCTTAGGGTCCTTGGGCGAGACCCAGTACTTC	CASSLGSLGETQYF
15	TRBV5-1	NA	TRBJ2-5	TRBD2	TGCGCCAGCAGCGTCCGGACTAGCGGAGGTGGGACCCAGTACTTC	CASSVRTSGGGTQYF